These 22 T cell receptor beta chains came from one sample sequenced in a study of blood T cell repertoires in COVID-19. Produced via immunoSEQ multiplex PCR; TCRdb's table is partial and in-frame only. The data show some 250,000 clones, about 79% seen once. The specimen was peripheral blood. These receptors all come from a woman over 75 with acute or convalescent COVID-19.

The V gene is TRBV24-1, the J gene TRBJ2-1; 12 nucleotides align to TRBD2. Losses at the gene ends were 5 bases for V and 4 bases for J; bases not matched to a gene: 8. The CDR3 contains 17 residues. From germline, CDR1 is KGHDR and CDR2 SFDVKD. This chain's CDR3 is CATSGSTSGGLYNEQFF. The CDR3 nucleotides read TGTGCCACCAGTGGCTCCACTAGCGGGGGGCTGTACAATGAGCAGTTCTTC.

In its sample, this clone was seen once. The chain uses TRBV10-1 and TRBJ1-4; 8 bases align to TRBD1. V dropped 2 bases and J dropped 4; count of bases not matched to a gene: 6. This CDR3 region has 16 residues. Germline CDR1 reads WNHNN; CDR2 reads SYGVQD (reference sequence). The CDR3 reads CASSESRTGCNEKLFF. The CDR3 coding sequence is TGCGCCAGCAGTGAGAGCCGGACAGGGTGTAATGAAAAACTGTTTTTT.

The CDR3: CASGRRPTNEKLFF. Written as DNA, the CDR3 is TGTGCCAGCGGTAGGAGGCCAACTAATGAAAAACTGTTTTTT. The chain carries TRBV6-5 and TRBJ1-4; D remains ambiguous. V lost 8 bases and J 0 bases, leaving 10 bases between the germline ends. Germline V gene sequence: CDR1 MNHEY, CDR2 SVGAGI. The CDR3 is made up of 14 amino acids.

In its sample, this clone was seen a few times. V is TRBV18 and J is TRBJ1-6; no definite D call. The CDR3 is 13 amino acids. Per germline, CDR1 KGHSH and CDR2 LQKENI. Deletions cut 3 bases from V and 8 bases from J, with 8 bases between. CDR3: CASSPDSYSPLHF. In DNA form, the CDR3 reads TGTGCCAGCTCACCGGACTCCTATTCACCCCTCCACTTT.

This chain uses TRBV3-1 (or the pseudogene TRBV3-2) with TRBJ2-5, with 8 nucleotides matching TRBD1. The CDR3 contains 15 residues. Germline CDR1 is LGHDT and CDR2 is YNNKEL (reference sequence). Germline trimming cut 3 bases from V and 4 bases from J; bases unmatched to any gene: 7. The CDR3 nucleotides are TGTGCCAGCAGCCACCCCGGGACAGGAATAGAGACCCAGTACTTC. Translating gives CASSHPGTGIETQYF.

This clone was counted once. The chain carries TRBV7-2 and TRBJ1-3; TRBD1 aligns across 7 bases. There are 14 residues in the CDR3. After removal of 6 bases from V and 0 bases from J, the junction contained 2 bases not matched to a gene. Germline V gene data show CDR1 as SGHTA and CDR2 as FQGNSA. The CDR3: CASRPGGSGNTIYF. The CDR3 coding sequence is TGTGCCAGCAGACCAGGGGGCTCTGGAAACACCATATATTTT.

This clone was recorded a few times. The chain recombines TRBV6-6 with TRBJ2-7; D gene uncertain. The CDR3 runs 16 residues. Trimming took 0 bases from V and 0 from J, leaving 12 bases between them. Germline loops: CDR1 MNHNY, CDR2 SVGAGI (reference sequence). The CDR3 region has the DNA TGTGCCAGCAGTTACTCGGGTGGGCCGAGCTCCTACGAGCAGTACTTC. As protein: CASSYSGGPSSYEQYF.

V is TRBV5-1 and J is TRBJ2-7; TRBD1 matches at 10 bases. The germline V gene has CDR1 SGHRS and CDR2 YFSETQ. This CDR3 region has 15 residues. V was clipped by 0 bases and J by 5 bases; unmatched bases: 5. CDR3 DNA sequence: TGCGCCAGCAGCTTGGGGGGGACAGGGGAACACGAGCAGTACTTC. It translates to CASSLGGTGEHEQYF.

This sequence joins TRBV5-4 and TRBJ1-1; TRBD1 matches 7 bases. V trimming: 4 bases; J trimming: 5 bases; junction bases outside the gene matches: 8. Germline V gene sequence: CDR1 SGHNT, CDR2 YYREEE (reference sequence). The CDR3 loop spans 14 amino acids. CDR3 sequence (DNA): TGTGCCAGCAGCGTTGACAGGGTAAGGACTGAAGCTTTCTTT. Amino acid sequence: CASSVDRVRTEAFF.

The genes are TRBV3-1 (or the pseudogene TRBV3-2) and TRBJ2-5; a weak D match, TRBD2 (7 bases). V was trimmed by 1 base and J by 5 bases, leaving 11 bases between them. The CDR3 is 14 residues long. Germline CDR1 is LGHDT and CDR2 is YNNKEL (reference sequence). The CDR3 bases are TGTGCCAGCAGCCAAGGAGGGGGGGTCGAGACCCAGTACTTC. The encoded protein is CASSQGGGVETQYF.

This chain joins TRBV14 and TRBJ2-7; D ambiguous. The CDR3 is made up of 14 amino acids. The V end lost 1 base, the J end lost 9 bases, and 16 bases lay between the germline ends. In germline, CDR1 is SGHDN, CDR2 FVKESK. CDR3 DNA: TGTGCCAGCAGCCAAGGCCAGCTAGGAACCGGGCAGTACTTC. As protein: CASSQGQLGTGQYF.

The rearrangement links TRBV11-3 to TRBJ2-1; TRBD2 matches 9 bases. Losses at the gene ends were 6 bases for V and 9 bases for J; bases not matched to a gene: 12. Per germline, CDR1 SGHNT and CDR2 YENEEA. There are 15 residues in the CDR3. CDR3 nucleotide sequence: TGTGCCAGCAGTCCGAGCCGCGGGGGGGCAGGTGAGCAGTTCTTC. It specifies CASSPSRGGAGEQFF.

The chain has TRBV6-5 and TRBJ1-2; weak D call: TRBD1 (5 bases). Germline CDR1 MNHEY, CDR2 SVGAGI. V was shortened by 8 bases and J by 8 bases, with 15 bases between the two germline ends. The length of the CDR3 is 12 residues. The CDR3 coding sequence is TGTGCCAGCGGAATGCGGTGGGGCGGCTACACCTTC. Amino acids: CASGMRWGGYTF.

The chain uses TRBV6-5 and TRBJ1-1; D is perhaps TRBD1 (5 bases). The V end was cut by 4 bases, the J end by 3 bases, with 12 bases between. This CDR3 has 14 amino acids. Germline CDR1 and CDR2: MNHEY and SVGAGI. CDR3 sequence: CASSSAGWYTEAFF. The CDR3 region has the DNA TGTGCCAGCAGTTCGGCAGGGTGGTACACTGAAGCTTTCTTT.

This sequence joins TRBV5-1 and TRBJ2-1; 12 positions match TRBD1. There are 15 residues in the CDR3. Germline lookup yields CDR1 SGHRS and CDR2 YFSETQ. Trimming cost V 4 bases and J 5 bases; bases outside gene matches: 4. CDR3 residues: CASSPGTGGHNEQFF. The DNA of the CDR3 is TGCGCCAGCAGCCCCGGGACAGGGGGCCACAATGAGCAGTTCTTC.

A few counts support this clone. The genes are TRBV14 and TRBJ1-1; D unresolved. CDR3 size: 14 residues. V was cut by 4 bases and J by 0 bases, with 9 bases left in between. Germline V gives CDR1 SGHDN, CDR2 FVKESK. In DNA, the CDR3 is TGTGCCAGCAGCCGAGGGATTTTGAACACTGAAGCTTTCTTT. This encodes CASSRGILNTEAFF.

This chain connects TRBV19 to TRBJ1-2; TRBD1 aligns across 7 bases. CDR1 LNHDA and CDR2 SQIVND come from the germline V gene (reference sequence). The V segment lost 7 bases and the J segment 5 bases; nucleotides outside the gene matches: 10. This CDR3 comprises 14 residues. CDR3 DNA sequence: TGTGCCAGTACCCCGGTTGGACAGGCATATGGCTACACCTTC. This codes for CASTPVGQAYGYTF.

J is TRBJ1-1 and V is TRBV5-1, with D unresolved. The CDR3 spans 15 residues. V gave up 3 bases and J gave up 0 bases, with 12 bases separating them. From germline, CDR1 is SGHRS and CDR2 YFSETQ. The CDR3 DNA reads as TGCGCCAGCAGCTCCTCGACAATATTGAACACTGAAGCTTTCTTT. Its translation is CASSSSTILNTEAFF.

This sequence joins TRBV7-2 and TRBJ2-7, with TRBD2 matching over 7 bases. The CDR3 has 15 amino acids. V shed 5 bases, J shed 0 bases, and the junction held 7 bases outside the gene matches. The germline gives CDR1 SGHTA, CDR2 FQGNSA. CDR3 in amino acids: CASSRGGGSSYEQYF. Written as DNA, the CDR3 is TGTGCCAGCAGCCGTGGCGGGGGAAGCTCCTACGAGCAGTACTTC. The full variable domain, with the rest looked up from reference TRBV7-2 and TRBJ2-7, is GAGVSQSPSNKVTEKGKDVELRCDPISGHTALYWYRQSLGQGLEFLIYFQGNSAPDKSGLPSDRFSAERTGGSVSTLTIQRTQQEDSAVYLCASSRGGGSSYEQYFGPGTRLTVT.

The chain joins TRBV28 to TRBJ1-3; TRBD1 matches at 10 bases. CDR3 length: 16 residues. Per germline, CDR1 MDHEN and CDR2 SYDVKM. V gave up 6 bases and J gave up 7 bases; unmatched junction bases: 12. DNA for the CDR3: TGTGCCAGCAGCCCCGGACAGGGGGTTGGGGTGAACACCATATATTTT. The encoded protein is CASSPGQGVGVNTIYF.

The chain is built from TRBV27 and TRBJ1-5, with 7 bases that match TRBD1. From germline, CDR1 is MNHEY and CDR2 SMNVEV (reference sequence). V shed 6 bases, J shed 11 bases, and the junction held 16 bases outside the gene matches. There are 15 residues in the CDR3. CDR3 in DNA: TGTGCCAGCAGACAGACAGGGTCCCAGGGGGTGGCCCAGCATTTT. Amino acids: CASRQTGSQGVAQHF.

The chain couples TRBV5-4 to TRBJ2-5; possibly TRBD1 for D (5 bases). The CDR3 spans 14 residues. V shed 3 bases and J shed 2 bases, with 11 bases lying between them. From germline, CDR1 is SGHNT and CDR2 YYREEE (reference sequence). Written as DNA, the CDR3 is TGTGCCAGCAGCTACACCAGGGTTCAAGAGACCCAGTACTTC. Encoded protein: CASSYTRVQETQYF. The full variable domain, rest sourced from reference TRBV5-4 and TRBJ2-5, is ETGVTQSPTHLIKTRGQQVTLRCSSQSGHNTVSWYQQALGQGPQFIFQYYREEENGRGNFPPRFSGLQFPNYSSELNVNALELDDSALYLCASSYTRVQETQYFGPGTRLLVL.